Detailed here is one T cell receptor (beta chain). This CDR3 region has 15 residues. V was pared by 6 bases and J by 5 bases, with 8 bases of the junction left unmatched. Germline V gene lookup returns CDR1 SNHLY and CDR2 FYNNEI. The data stem from a study of patients and donors after allogeneic stem cell transplantation. MiXCR, applied by TCRdb to the RT-PCR reads, yields one record per CDR3 protein. The data hold 200,000 to 250,000 distinct CDR3 sequences, with 12% to 15% observed a single time. The source of this sequence is a human donor who was either an allogeneic HSCT recipient or a stem cell or donor lymphocyte infusion donor (not recorded which). It is not recorded whose cells these are; they may come from a transplant donor. This chain uses TRBV2 with TRBJ2-7; 12 bases map to TRBD1. The sample taken for sequencing was blood, either unsorted or a sorted T cell fraction (not recorded which). This CDR3 reads CASSKGQGAWNEQYF. The CDR3 DNA follows: TGTGCCAGCAGCAAGGGACAGGGGGCGTGGAACGAGCAGTACTTC.